Shown below are 6 T cell receptor beta chains from a single sample sequenced in a study of STAT5B mutations in CD4+ large granular lymphocyte leukemia. Produced via immunoSEQ multiplex PCR; TCRdb's table is partial and in-frame only. The table includes tens of thousands of clones, 72% detected once. The specimen was CD4+ T cells from blood buffy coats. The source of these receptors is a human donor in good health.

The chain combines TRBV27 with TRBJ1-2; D ambiguous. Germline CDR1 reads MNHEY; CDR2 reads SMNVEV (reference sequence). The CDR3 spans 14 residues. V lost 5 bases, J lost 6 bases, and 16 bases lay in between. CDR3 region: CASSPPSNRHGYTF. The CDR3 DNA reads TGTGCCAGCAGTCCGCCGTCCAACCGGCATGGCTACACCTTC.

This sequence joins TRBV18 and TRBJ1-4; 7 bases fit TRBD1. This CDR3 comprises 15 residues. The V gene's germline CDR1 is KGHSH and CDR2 LQKENI. With V trimmed by 6 bases and J by 5 bases, 9 bases remained unmatched. The CDR3 here is CASSPLTGPNEKLFF. In nucleotides, the CDR3 is TGTGCCAGCTCTCCTTTGACAGGGCCAAATGAAAAACTGTTTTTT.

This rearrangement joins TRBV6-6 to TRBJ1-1; 8 bases are shared with TRBD1. This CDR3 is 11 amino acids long. Germline trimming cut 5 bases from V and 8 bases from J; bases unmatched to any gene: 1. CDR1 is MNHNY, CDR2 SVGAGI, per germline (reference sequence). The DNA of the CDR3 is TGTGCCAGCAGTGGGGACAGGGAAGCTTTCTTT. It translates to CASSGDREAFF.

In its sample, this clone was seen a few times. The rearrangement joins TRBV5-1 to TRBJ2-2; 11 nucleotides match TRBD1. Germline CDR1 reads SGHRS; CDR2 reads YFSETQ. The V gene end was trimmed by 7 bases and the J gene end by 5 bases; junction bases not matched to a gene: 7. The CDR3 consists of 15 residues. The CDR3 nucleotides are TGCGCCAGCCATCTTGGACAGGGGGCTACCGGGGAGCTGTTTTTT. It translates to CASHLGQGATGELFF.

The rearrangement joins TRBV25-1 to TRBJ2-5, with 7 bases identical to TRBD1. This CDR3 is built from 13 residues. V lost 4 bases and J lost 1; bases outside the gene matches: 0. Germline V gene data show CDR1 as MGHDK and CDR2 as SYGVNS. CDR3 protein: CASSGQGQETQYF. The CDR3 DNA follows: TGTGCCAGCAGTGGACAGGGCCAAGAGACCCAGTACTTC. Filled out from reference TRBV25-1 and TRBJ2-5, the complete variable domain reads EADIYQTPRYLVIGTGKKITLECSQTMGHDKMYWYQQDPGMELHLIHYSYGVNSTEKGDLSSESTVSRIRTEHFPLTLESARPSHTSQYLCASSGQGQETQYFGPGTRLLVL.

The rearrangement links TRBV7-6 to TRBJ1-6, with TRBD1 identical over 8 bases. The length of the CDR3 is 17 residues. From germline, CDR1 is SGHVS and CDR2 FNYEAQ. Germline trimming cut 5 bases from V and 0 bases from J; bases unmatched to any gene: 6. CDR3: CASSLTGGSSYNSPLHF. CDR3 nucleotides: TGTGCCAGCAGCCTCACAGGGGGTAGCTCCTATAATTCACCCCTCCACTTT.